The entry that follows covers one T cell receptor beta chain sequence. The antigen is not known. Second-dose recipients at about 4 or about 12 weeks were treated as one pooled group. CDR1 is SGHRS, CDR2 YFSETQ, per germline. This CDR3 contains 14 residues. J gave up 7 bases and V 0 bases, and 7 bases lay outside the gene matches. Libraries were prepared by immunoSEQ multiplex PCR; TCRdb keeps only in-frame clonotypes and omits some of them. There are 150,000 to 180,000 clones in the sample; over 80% occur only once, and about 9% lies in the top ten. The record originates from a study of T cell responses to AZD1222 COVID-19 vaccine. Study-level points and caveats: Once two AZD1222 doses were given, Spike-specific TCR breadth and depth went up. The sample set comprised mostly white British donors with more females, and clonal diversity was possibly underestimated. Per reports, nearly half of all spike-specific TCRs target regions that are unmutated in variants.

The sample was peripheral blood, taken 28 days after the second AZD1222 dose. This sequence originates from an adult who received the AZD1222 COVID-19 vaccine. The chain couples TRBV5-1 to TRBJ2-7; 7 positions agree with TRBD1. DNA for the CDR3: TGCGCCAGCAGCTTGGGGGCTTTACAGGGGGAGCAGTACTTC. Protein sequence: CASSLGALQGEQYF.